Listed here is a single T cell receptor beta chain. What it binds is not known. The CDR3 spans 15 residues. V lost 1 base, J lost 5 bases, and 17 bases lay in between. Germline CDR1 and CDR2: SQVTM and ANQGSEA. Naivety among CD8 cells was defined by CD45RO negativity and positive CCR7 selection, thereby excluding terminally differentiated effector memory CD45RA+ cells. Method: immunoSEQ multiplex PCR; TCRdb's copy keeps in-frame clones and lacks some. The data contain almost 700,000 clones, about 90% of them singletons. The data were obtained in a study of shared clonotypes between healthy human individuals. Study-wide results and limits: Generally, naive subsets came out with larger estimated richness than memory subsets. Non-shared clonotypes had lower generation probabilities than those shared by all four donors.

Material for sequencing was naive CD8+ T cells sorted from blood. V usage is TRBV29-1 and J usage is TRBJ2-5; D not certain. The sequence came from a man aged 25 to 40 in good health. CDR3: CSVEVPNTEDETQYF. The CDR3 coding sequence is TGCAGCGTTGAAGTCCCCAATACAGAGGACGAGACCCAGTACTTC.